The clone carrying this T cell receptor beta chain was observed many times. What it recognizes is unknown. Primed by a sample-barcoded 5' primer and a J-beta primer mix, a second PCR proceeded for 7 to 11 cycles. TCRdb used MiXCR to reprocess the 5' RACE reads, holding one entry per CDR3 protein. Altogether hundreds of thousands of distinct CDR3 sequences are present, around 28% being singletons, with the ten largest covering 17%. This specimen belongs to a study of blood T cells in healthy people across ages. Study-level background: Template switching recovered approximately one barcoded beta molecule for every two T cells. Study-level findings and limits: Estimates drawn from one million T cells were deemed to understate diversity. Older age coincided with a roughly linear decline in TCR beta diversity per million T cells.

Sequenced: blood. The source of this sequence is a woman of 80 years or more in good health.

The CDR3 loop is CATMSTSGGDWEQFF. The DNA of the CDR3 is TGTGCCACCATGAGTACTAGCGGGGGAGATTGGGAGCAGTTCTTC. The chain links TRBV24-1 to TRBJ2-1, with 11 positions matching TRBD2. The length of the CDR3 is 15 residues. The trim removed 8 bases at V and 10 bases at J, leaving 12 bases unmatched. Per the germline V gene, CDR1 is KGHDR and CDR2 is SFDVKD.